This T cell receptor beta chain is from a study of blood T cell repertoires in COVID-19. Study-level information: Nucleic acid was either cDNA or gDNA, and it came from T cells, B-cell-depleted T cells, or PBMCs.

Each recovered donor of Cohort 3 presented with two negative PCRs, clearance, or symptom resolution. The germline CDR1 and CDR2 sequences are SGHVS and FQNEAQ. Trimming removed 2 bases from V and 6 bases from J; junction bases left unmatched: 8. The CDR3 has 16 amino acids. Repertoires were generated with immunoSEQ multiplex PCR, while TCRdb's copy carries only in-frame clones and drops some. Of approximately 150,000 clones listed, roughly 88% were seen once; the top ten hold around 15%. The rearrangement uses TRBV7-8 and TRBJ2-7, with TRBD1 matching over 12 bases. Specimen: PBMCs or T cells enriched from blood (not recorded which). The TCR was taken from a man aged 45-60 years who had recovered from COVID-19. CDR3 DNA sequence: TGTGCCAGCAGCTTAATCATCGGGACAGGGGGCGCCGAGCAGTACTTC. This gives the protein CASSLIIGTGGAEQYF.